These 24 T cell receptor beta chains share one sample of origin, sequenced in a study of blood T cell repertoires in COVID-19. Data came from immunoSEQ multiplex PCR; TCRdb stores just in-frame clones and leaves some out. Here the sample spans 330,000 or so clones, about nine tenths being singletons. Sequencing used PBMCs or T cells enriched from blood (not recorded which). The origin of the receptors is a woman aged 30 to 39 who had been exposed to COVID-19.

The chain links TRBV2 to TRBJ2-1; D ambiguous. V dropped 4 bases and J dropped 11 bases, with 6 bases sitting between them. The germline V gene has CDR1 SNHLY and CDR2 FYNNEI. The CDR3 length is 10 residues. The CDR3 bases are TGTGCCAGCAGTGTGGCAAAGCAGTTCTTC. Translating it yields CASSVAKQFF.

This clone appeared once. The same CDR3 is also encoded by other DNA sequences in this sample. The V gene is TRBV5-1, the J gene TRBJ2-3, with D tentatively TRBD2 (6 bases). Germline CDR1 SGHRS, CDR2 YFSETQ. Trimming left V 4 bases short and J 0 bases short, with 9 bases between. This CDR3 comprises 14 residues. CDR3 residues: CASSLGLSTDTQYF. As DNA, the CDR3 is TGCGCCAGCAGCCTGGGACTGAGCACAGATACGCAGTATTTT.

The V call is TRBV19, the J call TRBJ2-1, with TRBD2 matching 11 bases. The CDR3 runs 15 residues. With V trimmed by 2 bases and J by 7 bases, 4 bases remained unmatched. CDR1 is LNHDA and CDR2 is SQIVND in the germline V gene (reference sequence). CDR3 sequence: CASSIIAGGRNEQFF. CDR3 coding DNA: TGTGCCAGTAGTATAATAGCGGGAGGGCGAAATGAGCAGTTCTTC.

This clone has only a few counts. This sequence joins TRBV12-5 and TRBJ2-3; TRBD2 matches 11 bases. The CDR3 is made up of 21 amino acids. V lost 6 bases and J lost 3; bases outside the gene matches: 23. Germline V gene data show CDR1 as LGHNT and CDR2 as FRNRAP. The chain's CDR3 is CASGKAPGLADLGGRTDTQYF. The CDR3 DNA sequence: TGTGCTAGTGGGAAAGCTCCGGGACTAGCGGACCTTGGGGGGAGAACAGATACGCAGTATTTT.

J is TRBJ2-7 and V is TRBV5-4; 9 bases line up with TRBD2. This CDR3 contains 14 residues. Per germline, CDR1 SGHNT and CDR2 YYREEE (reference sequence). Trimming took 4 bases from V and 5 from J; bases not matched to a gene: 7. The CDR3 nucleotides read TGTGCCAGCAGCATTAGCGGGAGAAGTAACGAGCAGTACTTC. Translation: CASSISGRSNEQYF.

This clone appeared once. The V gene is TRBV2, the J gene TRBJ1-6, with 7 nucleotides matching TRBD1. This CDR3 is built from 17 residues. Germline loops: CDR1 SNHLY, CDR2 FYNNEI. After removal of 8 bases from V and 7 bases from J, the junction contained 17 bases not matched to a gene. The CDR3 bases are TGTGCCAGCCAAAGAGTCCCCTCTGGGACAGCCAATTCACCCCTCCACTTT. Protein sequence: CASQRVPSGTANSPLHF.

This clone showed up just once. This chain joins TRBV2 and TRBJ2-7, with D perhaps matching TRBD2 (5 bases). Trimming shortened V by 6 bases and J by 4 bases, and 10 bases separated the two germline ends. Germline lookup yields CDR1 SNHLY and CDR2 FYNNEI. This CDR3 contains 12 residues. For the CDR3, the DNA is TGTGCCAGCAGCCCACAGCGGTACGAGCAGTACTTC. This translates into CASSPQRYEQYF.

This chain links TRBV19 with TRBJ1-1; 8 positions match TRBD1. The trim removed 7 bases at V and 4 bases at J, leaving 5 bases unmatched. The V gene's germline CDR1 is LNHDA and CDR2 SQIVND (reference sequence). This CDR3 has 13 amino acids. The CDR3 DNA follows: TGTGCCAGTACGGCAGGGGGCGGCACTGAAGCTTTCTTT. Translating it yields CASTAGGGTEAFF. The variable domain in full, with the rest retrieved from reference TRBV19 and TRBJ1-1, is DGGITQSPKYLFRKEGQNVTLSCEQNLNHDAMYWYRQDPGQGLRLIYYSQIVNDFQKGDIAEGYSVSREKKESFPLTVTSAQKNPTAFYLCASTAGGGTEAFFGQGTRLTVV.

The chain has TRBV28 and TRBJ2-3; 12 bases are shared with TRBD2. Germline V gene data show CDR1 as MDHEN and CDR2 as SYDVKM. V lost 5 bases, J lost 0 bases, and 15 bases stayed unmatched. The CDR3 extends over 20 amino acids. The CDR3 bases are TGTGCCAGCAGTCCTCCTCTCGGGACTAGCGGGCCGATTAGCACAGATACGCAGTATTTT. It codes for CASSPPLGTSGPISTDTQYF.

The gene calls are TRBV5-1 and TRBJ1-6; 9 nucleotides match TRBD1. The CDR3 extends over 17 amino acids. V trimming: 4 bases; J trimming: 10 bases; junction bases outside the gene matches: 15. Germline assignment: CDR1 SGHRS and CDR2 YFSETQ. The CDR3 sequence is CASSSGTGWDQGSPLHF. CDR3 in DNA: TGCGCCAGCAGCAGCGGGACAGGGTGGGACCAGGGGTCACCCCTCCACTTT.

The V and J genes are TRBV11-3 and TRBJ2-1; tentative D call: TRBD2 (6 bases). Germline V lookup: CDR1 SGHNT, CDR2 YENEEA. This CDR3 spans 14 amino acids. The germline V and J ends were trimmed by 4 bases and 7 bases, with 14 bases remaining between them. CDR3 protein: CASSSPTRGNEQFF. CDR3 nucleotides: TGTGCCAGCAGCTCTCCGACCCGGGGGAATGAGCAGTTCTTC.

The CDR3 nucleotides read TGTGCCAGTAGTAGGGGGGGGACTAGCGGATCCTACGAGCAGTACTTC. It encodes CASSRGGTSGSYEQYF. The J gene is TRBJ2-7, the V gene TRBV19, with TRBD2 identical over 11 bases. Germline lookup yields CDR1 LNHDA and CDR2 SQIVND (reference sequence). Trimming at V came to 4 bases and at J to 1 base, leaving 6 bases not matched to a gene. This CDR3 has 16 residues.

J is TRBJ2-7 and V is TRBV11-2, with D perhaps TRBD2 (6 bases). Trimming took 0 bases from V and 3 from J, leaving 12 bases between them. The germline gives CDR1 SGHAT, CDR2 FQNNGV. This CDR3 comprises 15 residues. DNA of the CDR3: TGTGCCAGCAGCTTAGACCCTTGGGGGGTCTACGAGCAGTACTTC. Protein sequence: CASSLDPWGVYEQYF.

In DNA form, the CDR3 reads TGCGCCAGCAGCTGGGTGCCGCTAGCGGGAGCACCGAACACCGGGGAGCTGTTTTTT. Protein product: CASSWVPLAGAPNTGELFF. This sequence joins TRBV5-1 and TRBJ2-2; TRBD2 aligns across 10 bases. The CDR3 spans 19 residues. Germline CDR1 is SGHRS and CDR2 is YFSETQ. J lost 0 bases, V lost 3 bases, and 11 bases had no gene match.

This chain joins TRBV2 and TRBJ1-5, with 9 nucleotides matching TRBD1. The trim removed 6 bases at V and 0 bases at J, leaving 6 bases unmatched. The CDR3 covers 16 residues. CDR1 and CDR2 (germline): SNHLY, FYNNEI. The CDR3 DNA is TGTGCCAGCAGAAGACAGGGGGAGAATAGCAATCAGCCCCAGCATTTT. It translates to CASRRQGENSNQPQHF.

The chain has TRBV3-1 (or the pseudogene TRBV3-2) and TRBJ1-5; D is possibly TRBD1 (6 bases). Germline CDR1 is LGHDT and CDR2 is YNNKEL (reference sequence). This CDR3 contains 15 residues. Trimming cost V 1 base and J 6 bases, with 13 bases left between them. The CDR3 DNA follows: TGTGCCAGCAGCCAAGTGTCAGGGGTTGGTCAGCCCCAGCATTTT. Protein: CASSQVSGVGQPQHF.

The V call is TRBV27, the J call TRBJ1-2; TRBD1 is a possible D gene (5 bases). CDR1 and CDR2 (germline): MNHEY, SMNVEV (reference sequence). V dropped 2 bases and J dropped 7 bases, with 23 bases sitting between them. The CDR3 loop spans 17 amino acids. The CDR3 DNA reads TGTGCCAGCAGTTTAAGACGGTCCGGGAGGGGAATTTCTGGCTACACCTTC. Translated, it gives CASSLRRSGRGISGYTF.

This chain links TRBV7-2 with TRBJ2-7, with D possibly matching TRBD2 (5 bases). The germline V gene has CDR1 SGHTA and CDR2 FQGNSA. V dropped 4 bases and J dropped 5 bases, with 18 bases sitting between them. This CDR3 has 15 amino acids. In DNA, the CDR3 is TGTGCCAGCAGCTCCGTTGCACTAGGAGTAAACGAGCAGTACTTC. It translates to CASSSVALGVNEQYF.

The rearrangement links TRBV7-2 to TRBJ1-2, with a weak D call TRBD1 (5 bases). The V end lost 5 bases, the J end lost 1 base, and 14 bases lay between the germline ends. This CDR3 contains 15 residues. Germline loops: CDR1 SGHTA, CDR2 FQGNSA. The CDR3 coding sequence is TGTGCCAGCAGCGTTCCAGGGAGGTTTAACTATGGCTACACCTTC. Encoded protein: CASSVPGRFNYGYTF.

This chain links TRBV30 with TRBJ1-1; 7 nucleotides line up with TRBD1. The V segment lost 0 bases and the J segment 5 bases; nucleotides outside the gene matches: 6. Germline V lookup: CDR1 GTSNPN, CDR2 SVGIG (reference sequence). The CDR3 totals 14 residues. The CDR3 region is CAWSVRRGPTEAFF. DNA for the CDR3: TGTGCCTGGAGTGTACGTAGGGGGCCTACTGAAGCTTTCTTT.

CDR3 DNA sequence: TGTGCCAGCAGTTTAAGAAGGGGGTGGAAGTTCTTC. Translating it yields CASSLRRGWKFF. The chain links TRBV12-3 or TRBV12-4 to TRBJ2-1; possible D gene TRBD1, 6 bases. Trimming shortened V by 2 bases and J by 14 bases, and 13 bases separated the two germline ends. The CDR3 has 12 residues.

V is TRBV11-2 and J is TRBJ2-1; 11 bases fit TRBD2. In germline, CDR1 is SGHAT, CDR2 FQNNGV. CDR3 length: 15 amino acids. The junction had 9 bases not matched to a gene; V was cut back by 5 bases and J by 9 bases. The CDR3 loop reads CASSVTSGRSSEQFF. The DNA of the CDR3 is TGTGCCAGCAGCGTCACTAGCGGGAGAAGCAGTGAGCAGTTCTTC.

This chain joins TRBV3-1 (or the pseudogene TRBV3-2) and TRBJ1-3; D unclear. Germline V gives CDR1 LGHDT, CDR2 YNNKEL (reference sequence). V gave up 4 bases and J gave up 3 bases, with 7 bases separating them. This CDR3 has 13 residues. This CDR3 is CASSPTVGNTIYF. The DNA for the CDR3 is TGTGCCAGCAGCCCCACGGTTGGAAACACCATATATTTT.

The chain uses TRBV7-9 and TRBJ2-1; TRBD1 matches 9 bases. The CDR3 length is 15 residues. From germline, CDR1 is SEHNR and CDR2 FQNEAQ (reference sequence). Losses at the gene ends were 8 bases for V and 6 bases for J; bases not matched to a gene: 11. As DNA, the CDR3 is TGTGCCAGCTCCCCACCGGAGACAGGGGGCAATGAGCAGTTCTTC. Its protein is CASSPPETGGNEQFF.